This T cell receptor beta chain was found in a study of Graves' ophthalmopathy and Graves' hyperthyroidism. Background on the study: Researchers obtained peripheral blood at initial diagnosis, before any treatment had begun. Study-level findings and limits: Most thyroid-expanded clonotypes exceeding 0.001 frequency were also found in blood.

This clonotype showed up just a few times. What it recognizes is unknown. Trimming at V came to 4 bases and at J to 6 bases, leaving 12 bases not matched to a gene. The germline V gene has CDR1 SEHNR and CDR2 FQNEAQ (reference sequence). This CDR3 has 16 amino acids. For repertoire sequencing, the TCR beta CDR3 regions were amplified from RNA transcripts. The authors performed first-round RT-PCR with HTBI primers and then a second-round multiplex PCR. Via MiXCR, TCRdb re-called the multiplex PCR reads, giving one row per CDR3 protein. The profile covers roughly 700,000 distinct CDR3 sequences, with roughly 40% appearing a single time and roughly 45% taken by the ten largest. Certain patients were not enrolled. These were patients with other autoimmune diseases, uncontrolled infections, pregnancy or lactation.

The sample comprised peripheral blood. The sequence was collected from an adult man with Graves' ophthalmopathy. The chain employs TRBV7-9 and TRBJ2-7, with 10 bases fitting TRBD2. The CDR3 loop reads CASSSWVAGGPPEQYF. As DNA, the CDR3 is TGTGCCAGCAGCTCGTGGGTAGCGGGAGGACCACCCGAGCAGTACTTC.